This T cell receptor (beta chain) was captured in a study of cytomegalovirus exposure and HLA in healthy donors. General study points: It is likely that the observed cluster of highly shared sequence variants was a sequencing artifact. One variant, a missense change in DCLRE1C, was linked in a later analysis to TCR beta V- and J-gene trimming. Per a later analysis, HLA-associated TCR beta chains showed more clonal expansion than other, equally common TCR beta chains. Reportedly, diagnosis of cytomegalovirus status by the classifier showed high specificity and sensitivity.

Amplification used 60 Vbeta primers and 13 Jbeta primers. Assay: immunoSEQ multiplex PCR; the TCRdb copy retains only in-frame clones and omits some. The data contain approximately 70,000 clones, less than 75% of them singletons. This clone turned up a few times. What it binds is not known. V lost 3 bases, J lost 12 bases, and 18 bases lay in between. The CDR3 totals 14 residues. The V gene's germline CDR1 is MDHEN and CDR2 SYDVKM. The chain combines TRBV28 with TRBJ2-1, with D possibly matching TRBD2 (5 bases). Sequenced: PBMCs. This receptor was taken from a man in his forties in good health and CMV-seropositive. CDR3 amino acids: CASSFGNAGRGQFF. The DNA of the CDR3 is TGTGCCAGCAGTTTTGGTAACGCGGGCCGCGGGCAGTTCTTC.